This T cell receptor (beta chain) stems from a study of OX40 agonist ivuxolimab in advanced cancers. The wider study: Ivuxolimab was administered intravenously to patients at 0.01 to 10 mg/kg every 2 weeks.

The protocol was immunoSEQ multiplex PCR, while the TCRdb copy is restricted to in-frame clones and leaves out a portion. This sample yields roughly 82,000 clones, of which 80% to 90% are seen a single time; over 8% belongs to the top ten. This CDR3 comprises 16 residues. The V gene lost 5 bases and the J gene lost 0 bases, with 16 bases spanning the gap. Germline loops: CDR1 LNHDA, CDR2 SQIVND (reference sequence). The TCR sequence derives from an adult with an advanced solid tumor such as melanoma, head and neck, liver or kidney cancer. This sample comprised CD4+ or CD8+ T cells sorted from blood, obtained in a trial of the OX40 agonist ivuxolimab. The rearrangement links TRBV19 to TRBJ1-1; D is unresolved. The CDR3 nucleotides are TGTGCCAGTAGTTCCATGGGCATGGGGATGAACACTGAAGCTTTCTTT. This encodes CASSSMGMGMNTEAFF.